This T cell receptor (beta chain) was sequenced in a study of T-cell memory formation after mild COVID-19 (dated by TCRdb to the early 2020s). Context from the whole study: TCR sequence clusters from the two donors were found to be largely donor specific. Longitudinal TCRalpha and TCRbeta repertoire sequencing tracked T-cell clones expanding and contracting after mild COVID-19 in two donors. The cohort comprised two young, previously healthy adult volunteers, one female and one male. On the study overall, not on this receptor specifically: Balanced CD4/CD8 phenotypes were observed for clones contracting from day 15 to 85, whereas a bias towards CD4+ was observed for a second wave of clones expanding from day 15 to 37. The second-wave clones that peaked on day 37 were not confirmed to be SARS-CoV-2 specific. Only a couple of mild cases were covered by the study, and larger cohorts that include severe cases with pre-infection samples were considered necessary. The detection of some responding clones in pre-infection memory suggests that pre-existing cross-reactive memory T cells joined the SARS-CoV-2 response. Contracting CD4+ clones turned up mainly in the CM and EM memory subsets, whereas EMRA was where CD8+ clones were enriched.

Ficoll-Paque density gradient centrifugation was the method used to isolate PBMCs. This clonotype was picked up a small number of times. The clone's antigen remains unknown. It has no much larger one-base neighbor in the sample; base qualities were not kept. Including the terminal cysteine and phenylalanine, the CDR3 comprises 13 residues. The retained sequence is limited to the CDR3, 39 bases, with the frame set at the first base. Trimming removed 6 bases from V and 5 bases from J, leaving 11 bases between the germline ends. Based on the germline V gene, the CDR1 and CDR2 sequences are MDHEN and SYDVKM. Data came from an Illumina NovaSeq 6000. TCRalpha and TCRbeta cDNA libraries were built by 5'RACE with constant-segment primers, adding sample barcodes and unique molecular identifiers. RNA was extracted from every sample with Trizol reagent. Amplification of the libraries took two PCR steps, and the second step added a second sample barcode plus Illumina TruSeq adapters. Libraries were sequenced on an Illumina NovaSeq with 2 x 150 bp paired-end reads. In the authors' own workflow: Demultiplexing of reads and collapsing into UMI-guided consensus sequences were performed with migec v1.2.7. Using mixcr v2.1.11, UMI consensuses were aligned to TRA and TRB V and J templates and then assembled into clonotypes. Expanded or contracted clonotypes were those called significant by both edgeR and NoisET, with noise models trained on biological replicates. For edgeR calls, a false discovery rate-adjusted p below 0.01 and a log2 fold-change threshold of 1 were applied. As an exploratory analysis of dynamics, max-normalized trajectories of the 1000 most abundant clonotypes were examined by PCA with hierarchical clustering. Separately sequenced CD4+ and CD8+ repertoires were used to assign the CD4 or CD8 phenotype of responding clones. In-frame beta chains were kept once TCRdb had trimmed the public reads at Q25 with fastp and called clones with MiXCR. Every CDR3 protein is listed once, alongside the most common genes and DNA of its rows. The authors' filters were not applied to this entry. Within this sample are approximately 350,000 distinct CDR3 sequences, with around 15% of them counted one time only. The ten largest clones capture less than 25% of the sample.

The chain is made from TRBV28 and TRBJ1-5; the D gene is unclear. The sequenced sample consisted of PBMCs or a T cell subset sorted from them (not recorded which). This sequence originates from a young man who had mild COVID-19 (a few samples of this study predate the infection). The sample titles of this study are shuffled in the database, so cell type and time point are left out; the donor was told from shared clones. The CDR3 corresponds to CASRDLGHQPQHF. DNA sequence: TGTGCCAGCAGAGACCTCGGGCATCAGCCCCAGCATTTT.